The entry below describes one T cell receptor beta chain. This CDR3 region has 17 residues. Trimming removed 3 bases from V and 1 base from J, with 16 bases in between. The germline V gene has CDR1 SGHKS and CDR2 YYEKEE (reference sequence). A CD45RA-negative memory subset and a CD45RA+ naive subset were separated from the CD4+ cells. The source of the sample is a study of shared clonotypes between healthy human individuals. Here immunoSEQ multiplex PCR was the method, and the copy in TCRdb shows in-frame clones only, minus some. The table shows roughly 530,000 clones, with roughly 95% occurring only once.

The specimen was naive CD4+ T cells sorted from blood. The sample's subset: CD45RA+ positively selected. This receptor was obtained from a woman in her twenties or thirties in good health. The rearrangement links TRBV5-5 to TRBJ2-2; D ambiguous. The CDR3, as DNA: TGTGCCAGCAGCTCCACTTTGAGGATAGAGAACACCGGGGAGCTGTTTTTT. It translates to CASSSTLRIENTGELFF.